A selection of T cell receptor beta chains follows, all from one sample in a study of response to subunit inactivated influenza vaccine. TCRdb reprocessed the RT-PCR reads via MiXCR and lists one record per CDR3 protein. Altogether a few hundred thousand distinct CDR3 sequences are present, approximately 9.9% being singletons, with the ten largest covering about an eighth. Sequenced here: PBMCs from blood, sampled 40 to 50 days after vaccination. All receptors come from a man aged 45-65 years who received an inactivated influenza vaccine. The conserved cysteine and the conserved F or W are not part of the CDR3 here.

V gene	CDR3 length	J gene	CDR3 protein
TRBV7-9	12	TRBJ2-4	ASSLGQVGDIQY
TRBV15	15	TRBJ2-1	ATSTRRTSRPYNEQF
TRBV10-3	13	TRBJ2-7	AISESGQGYQEQY
TRBV29-1	11	TRBJ2-3	STKFPSTDTQY
TRBV7-6	10	TRBJ2-5	ASDTPGETQY
TRBV6-2/TRBV6-3	12	TRBJ1-2	ASSYQGTNYGYT
TRBV5-1	14	TRBJ2-2	ASSLREQTNTGELF
TRBV20-1	13	TRBJ2-1	SVRSTSGLYNEQF
TRBV12-3/TRBV12-4	13	TRBJ2-2	ASSPVAGGAGELF
TRBV5-5	12	TRBJ2-5	ASSPPGSRETQY
TRBV6-2/TRBV6-3	11	TRBJ2-7	ASRLPGEYEQY
TRBV4-1	13	TRBJ2-7	ASSQTSGRDHEQY
TRBV12-3/TRBV12-4	12	TRBJ1-1	ASSLEGGNTEAF
TRBV3-1	13	TRBJ2-7	ASSQGYHSGGEQY
TRBV29-1	14	TRBJ2-1	SVDRPGIAVYDEQF
TRBV14	12	TRBJ2-3	ASSHAGVKDTQY